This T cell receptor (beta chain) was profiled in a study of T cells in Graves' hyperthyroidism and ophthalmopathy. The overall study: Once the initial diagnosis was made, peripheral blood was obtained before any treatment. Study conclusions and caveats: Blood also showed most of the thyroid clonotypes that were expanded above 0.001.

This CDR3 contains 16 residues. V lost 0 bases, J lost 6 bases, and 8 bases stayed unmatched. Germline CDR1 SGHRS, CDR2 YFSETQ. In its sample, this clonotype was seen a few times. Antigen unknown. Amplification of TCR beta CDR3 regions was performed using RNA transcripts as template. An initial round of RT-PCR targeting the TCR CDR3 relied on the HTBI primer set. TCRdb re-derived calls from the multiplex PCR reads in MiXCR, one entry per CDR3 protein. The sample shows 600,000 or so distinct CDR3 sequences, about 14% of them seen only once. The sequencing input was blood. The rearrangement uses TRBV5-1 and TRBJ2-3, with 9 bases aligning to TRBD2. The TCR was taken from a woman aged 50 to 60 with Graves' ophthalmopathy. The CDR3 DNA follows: TGCGCCAGCAGCTTGGCCTCCGGGACTAGCTTGGATACGCAGTATTTT. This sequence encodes CASSLASGTSLDTQYF.